This passage covers 29 T cell receptor beta chains from one sample sequenced in a study of tumor-infiltrating lymphocytes in primary liver carcinoma. It was from 20-30 mg of unsorted bulk tissue that RNA and DNA were co-extracted. Total RNA (approximately 500 ng) served as template for TCR beta cDNA synthesis primed by a constant-region primer. Three nested multiplex PCR rounds of slightly modified ARM-PCR generated TCR beta libraries. A C-beta reverse primer and TRBV1-TRBV30 forward primers served in each of the first two PCR rounds, at 10 cycles apiece. A single record per CDR3 protein comes from TCRdb applying MiXCR to the multiplex PCR reads. The profile shows 70,000 to 75,000 distinct CDR3 sequences, more than 60% of them singletons. The source material was liver tumor tissue from sampling region 4. Subset denoted: tumor region T4, right-lateral pole. These receptors were taken from a man in his forties or fifties with primary liver carcinoma and hepatitis B virus infection.

Of note for this clonotype: A read error may explain this, as a much larger clone is one base away. The chain links TRBV10-3 to TRBJ2-7, with D unclear. The CDR3 extends over 14 amino acids. V lost 8 bases, J lost 0 bases, and 14 bases lay in between. Per the germline V gene, CDR1 is ENHRY and CDR2 is SYGVKD. CDR3 bases: TGTGCCATCGGTTCCAAAACCAGCTCCTACGAGCAGTACTTC. It is translated as CAIGSKTSSYEQYF.

This clonotype was observed once. A clone one base away is much larger, so this may be a read error. The chain carries TRBV28 and TRBJ2-5, with 14 nucleotides matching TRBD2. CDR1 is MDHEN and CDR2 is SYDVKM in the germline V gene. The junction had 11 bases not matched to a gene; V was cut back by 9 bases and J by 5 bases. The CDR3 extends over 16 amino acids. CDR3 sequence (DNA): TGTGCCAGAAGTCCTAGACTAGCGGGAGGGTGGGAGACCCAGTACTTC. This encodes CARSPRLAGGWETQYF.

Note on this clonotype: One junction end does not reproduce the germline sequence, and a read error may be involved. The chain couples TRBV6-1 to TRBJ2-2; TRBD2 is a possible D gene (5 bases). The V gene's germline CDR1 is MNHNS and CDR2 SASEGT. The CDR3 contains 13 residues. The CDR3 loop reads CASSPRGAGELFF. The CDR3 DNA sequence: TGTGCCAGCAGTCCAAGAGGTGCCGGGGAGCTGTTCTTT.

A word on this clonotype: Relative to the germline gene, one junction end is altered; a read error may explain this. V gene TRBV6-1 combines with J gene TRBJ2-3, with no clear D. Per the germline V gene, CDR1 is MNHNS and CDR2 is SASEGT. This CDR3 has 11 amino acids. The CDR3 is CASNEWHTQCF. The CDR3 DNA sequence: TGTGCCAGCAATGAATGGCATACGCAGTGTTTT.

With regard to this clonotype: One end of the junction does not line up with germline, which may come from a read error. The genes are TRBV19 and TRBJ1-1; possibly TRBD1 for D (5 bases). The germline V gene has CDR1 LNHDA and CDR2 SQIVND (reference sequence). The CDR3 is 14 residues long. CDR3 residues: CVSSMTAGGTEAFF. DNA for the CDR3: TGTGTCAGTAGTATGACTGCCGGGGGCACTGAAGCTTTCTTT. Full variable domain (rest looked up from reference TRBV19 and TRBJ1-1): DGGITQSPKYLFRKEGQNVTLSCEQNLNHDAMYWYRQDPGQGLRLIYYSQIVNDFQKGDIAEGYSVSREKKESFPLTVTSAQKNPTAFYLCVSSMTAGGTEAFFGQGTRLTVV.

Many counts were recorded for this clonotype. The chain couples TRBV28 to TRBJ2-7; TRBD2 agrees at 8 bases. V dropped 7 bases and J dropped 6; count of bases not matched to a gene: 8. The germline CDR1 and CDR2 sequences are MDHEN and SYDVKM. The CDR3 spans 13 residues. The CDR3 protein is CASILSGSLEQYF. CDR3 coding DNA: TGTGCCAGCATCCTCAGCGGGAGTCTCGAGCAGTACTTC. Supplemented by reference TRBV28 and TRBJ2-7, the full variable domain reads DVKVTQSSRYLVKRTGEKVFLECVQDMDHENMFWYRQDPGLGLRLIYFSYDVKMKEKGDIPEGYSVSREKKERFSLILESASTNQTSMYLCASILSGSLEQYFGPGTRLTVT.

A note on this clonotype: The junction differs from germline at one of its ends, possibly a read error. This chain joins TRBV29-1 and TRBJ2-3, with 10 bases fitting TRBD1. This CDR3 contains 16 residues. From germline, CDR1 is SQVTM and CDR2 ANQGSEA. The CDR3 DNA reads as TGCAGCATTGAACTCCGGGACAGGGGAGTTGCAGATATGCACTATTTT. Amino acid sequence: CSIELRDRGVADMHYF.

Regarding this clonotype: Lacking the conserved final phenylalanine or tryptophan, this CDR3 likely reflects a read error. This CDR3 is CASSRTVDEQYS. Written as DNA, the CDR3 is TGTGCCAGCAGCCGGACAGTAGACGAGCAGTACTCC. The chain joins TRBV7-9 to TRBJ2-7; the D gene is possibly TRBD1 (6 bases). The V end lost 5 bases, the J end lost 5 bases, and 10 bases lay between the germline ends. The CDR3 spans 12 residues. Germline V gives CDR1 SEHNR, CDR2 FQNEAQ (reference sequence).

This clonotype appeared once. The rearrangement links TRBV6-2 or TRBV6-3 to TRBJ2-3; weak D call: TRBD1 (6 bases). The CDR3 is made up of 15 amino acids. V lost 2 bases and J lost 15, with 24 bases in between. Germline V gene data show CDR1 as MNHEY and CDR2 as SVGEGT. CDR3 amino acids: CASSYLGQNTDARYF. CDR3 coding DNA: TGTGCCAGCAGTTACCTCGGACAGAACACAGATGCGCGATATTTT.

On this clonotype: The junction departs from the called germline gene at one end, perhaps through a read error. V is TRBV6-5 and J is TRBJ2-6; 8 bases are a match to TRBD1. This CDR3 has 18 amino acids. The V gene's germline CDR1 is MNHEY and CDR2 SVGAGI. In DNA form, the CDR3 reads TGTGCCTGCAGTCTTTGGACAGGGATGAAAGCTGGGGCCAGAGTCCTGACTTTC. This gives the protein CACSLWTGMKAGARVLTF.

This clonotype was seen more than once but under ten times. This is likely a read error, given that the CDR3 carries no conserved phenylalanine or tryptophan at its end. The limits of the CDR3 on the DNA are not certain, so only TCRdb's listed CDR3 is given. The chain employs TRBV4-1 and TRBJ1-2. Germline V gene lookup returns CDR1 MGHRA and CDR2 YSYEKL. Termini included, the CDR3 measures 9 amino acids. The CDR3 spells CASKQGYNS.

V gene TRBV11-2 combines with J gene TRBJ2-7; TRBD2 is a possible D gene (5 bases). There are 15 residues in the CDR3. V lost 7 bases to trimming and J lost 3 bases, with 19 bases between them. Germline V lookup: CDR1 SGHAT, CDR2 FQNNGV. CDR3 region: CASTPLGAAYYEQYF. For the CDR3, the DNA is TGTGCCAGCACCCCCTTGGGAGCGGCCTACTACGAGCAGTACTTC.

This clonotype was detected ten times or more. The chain uses TRBV10-3 and TRBJ2-1, with 8 bases aligning to TRBD2. CDR1 ENHRY and CDR2 SYGVKD come from the germline V gene. V lost 10 bases to trimming and J lost 5 bases; unmatched junction nucleotides: 10. There are 14 residues in the CDR3. The DNA of the CDR3 is TGTGCCACAAGAGCGGGAGAAGGGGACAATGAGCAGTTCTTC. Protein product: CATRAGEGDNEQFF.

Concerning this clonotype: The junction differs from germline at one of its ends, possibly a read error. This chain connects TRBV5-1 to TRBJ2-7; perhaps TRBD2 as D (5 bases). This CDR3 has 16 amino acids. CDR1 SGHRS and CDR2 YFSETQ come from the germline V gene. CDR3 coding DNA: TGCGCCAGCAGCTTGACCGGAAGTGGGAGCTCCTACGAGCGGTACTTC. Its translation is CASSLTGSGSSYERYF.

This clonotype was recorded once. The chain combines TRBV5-5 with TRBJ2-7; 11 nucleotides line up with TRBD2. The CDR3 consists of 16 residues. The trim removed 1 base at V and 3 bases at J, leaving 6 bases unmatched. CDR1 is SGHKS, CDR2 YYEKEE, per germline (reference sequence). The CDR3 region is CASSLTLAGGDYEQYF. The DNA of the CDR3 is TGTGCCAGCAGCTTGACGCTAGCGGGAGGCGACTACGAGCAGTACTTC.

The CDR3 is CASSATWDRVSQYF. CDR3 DNA sequence: TGTGCCAGTAGCGCCACCTGGGACAGGGTTTCCCAGTACTTC. The chain couples TRBV11-2 to TRBJ2-5; TRBD1 matches at 9 bases. Germline assignment: CDR1 SGHAT and CDR2 FQNNGV. With 9 bases clipped from V and 9 bases from J, the junction kept 14 bases outside the gene matches. The CDR3 contains 14 residues.

As regards this clonotype: A much larger clone is a single base away; this may be a read error. This sequence joins TRBV12-5 and TRBJ2-2; D may be TRBD2 (5 bases). Germline values: CDR1 LGHNT, CDR2 FRNRAP. This CDR3 contains 14 residues. The CDR3 bases are TGTGTTAGTCGCGGCGCGGGGAACACCGGGGAGCTGTTTTTT. Its translation: CVSRGAGNTGELFF.

This clonotype was detected a few times. A read error may explain this, as a much larger clone is one base away. The chain couples TRBV12-3 or TRBV12-4 to TRBJ2-7; D uncertain. The CDR3 extends over 14 amino acids. The CDR3 spells CVSSPRARNYEQYF. The CDR3 DNA sequence: TGTGTCAGCAGTCCCCGGGCCAGGAATTACGAGCAGTACTTC.

A word on this clonotype: The germline gene is not matched at one end of the junction; a read error may be the cause. This chain uses TRBV6-6 with TRBJ2-3; a possible D gene is TRBD2 (5 bases). Germline V lookup: CDR1 MNHNY, CDR2 SVGAGI (reference sequence). The CDR3 length is 14 residues. CDR3 nucleotide sequence: TGTGTCAGCAGTTTCCTAGCAGGAAAAGATACGCAGTATTTT. Translating gives CVSSFLAGKDTQYF.

Worth noting for this clonotype: This clone may be a read error of a much larger clone one base away. V and J are TRBV12-3 or TRBV12-4 and TRBJ2-4; no reliable D call. V was pared by 5 bases and J by 8 bases, with 13 bases between. CDR3 length: 13 amino acids. The CDR3 DNA reads TGTGCCAGCAGTCCATCTGAGAACGACATTCAGTACTTC. As protein: CASSPSENDIQYF.

With respect to this clonotype: One end of the junction is discordant with germline, which a read error may explain. This chain connects TRBV29-1 to TRBJ2-7, with D possibly being TRBD2 (5 bases). Germline assignment: CDR1 SQVTM and CDR2 ANQGSEA. The CDR3 has 13 amino acids. For the CDR3, the DNA is TGTAGCCTTGAGGGAGACGGCTCCTACGAGCAGTACTTC. The encoded protein is CSLEGDGSYEQYF.

This clonotype came up many times. The rearrangement joins TRBV7-8 to TRBJ2-1; no definite D call. CDR1 is SGHVS, CDR2 FQNEAQ, per germline. This CDR3 spans 16 amino acids. V was trimmed by 8 bases and J by 0 bases, leaving 17 bases between them. This CDR3 is CASASQALSSYNEQFF. As DNA, the CDR3 is TGTGCCAGCGCATCCCAAGCGCTGAGCTCCTACAATGAGCAGTTCTTC. Supplemented by reference TRBV7-8 and TRBJ2-1, the full variable domain reads GAGVSQSPRYKVAKRGQDVALRCDPISGHVSLFWYQQALGQGPEFLTYFQNEAQLDKSGLPSDRFFAERPEGSVSTLKIQRTQQEDSAVYLCASASQALSSYNEQFFGPGTRLTVL.

The genes are TRBV28 and TRBJ1-5; D is undetermined. Germline CDR1 and CDR2: MDHEN and SYDVKM. The CDR3 is 12 residues long. V lost 6 bases and J lost 2, with 5 bases in between. Written as DNA, the CDR3 is TGTGCCAGCAGGCCGGGCAATCAGCCCCAGCATTTT. Amino acids: CASRPGNQPQHF.

As regards this clonotype: An end of the junction differs from the germline gene, which may be a read error. J is TRBJ2-7 and V is TRBV11-2; 8 bases align to TRBD1. Germline V gene data show CDR1 as SGHAT and CDR2 as FQNNGV. The CDR3 is 16 residues long. CDR3 in DNA: TGTGCCAGCGGCTTAGAGATCTGGACAGGGACAGGCGAGCAGCACTTC. It codes for CASGLEIWTGTGEQHF. Supplemented by reference TRBV11-2 and TRBJ2-7, the full variable domain reads EAGVAQSPRYKIIEKRQSVAFWCNPISGHATLYWYQQILGQGPKLLIQFQNNGVVDDSQLPKDRFSAERLKGVDSTLKIQPAKLEDSAVYLCASGLEIWTGTGEQHFGPGTRLTVT.

For this clonotype: The junction differs from germline at one of its ends, possibly a read error. CDR3 sequence reads: CASSLGTGPYGQYF. The DNA for the CDR3 is TGTGCCAGCAGTCTCGGGACAGGGCCCTACGGGCAGTACTTC. The chain carries TRBV6-1 and TRBJ2-7; TRBD1 matches at 9 bases. The CDR3 runs to 14 residues. Germline loops: CDR1 MNHNS, CDR2 SASEGT.

The chain carries TRBV6-1 and TRBJ2-7, with TRBD2 matching over 10 bases. Trimming took 5 bases from V and 9 from J; bases not matched to a gene: 10. Germline CDR1 and CDR2: MNHNS and SASEGT. The CDR3 sequence is 14 residues long. The CDR3 nucleotides read TGTGCCAGCAGTCCTGGACTAGCGGCCTGTGGGCAGTACTTC. Translation gives CASSPGLAACGQYF.

This clonotype has at least ten counts. This chain connects TRBV29-1 to TRBJ1-2; 11 bases agree with TRBD1. Germline values: CDR1 SQVTM, CDR2 ANQGSEA. Trimming cost V 6 bases and J 6 bases; bases outside gene matches: 15. This CDR3 region has 16 residues. The CDR3 protein is CSVATLSDRGPNGYTF. The CDR3 nucleotides are TGCAGCGTCGCAACCCTATCGGACAGGGGGCCGAATGGCTACACCTTC.

Concerning this clonotype itself: A much more abundant neighbour one base away suggests this may be a read error. This chain connects TRBV19 to TRBJ2-1, with 7 nucleotides matching TRBD2. V was clipped by 7 bases and J by 10 bases; unmatched bases: 13. Per germline, CDR1 LNHDA and CDR2 SQIVND (reference sequence). The CDR3 extends over 14 amino acids. The CDR3 protein is CASNGGLLGGEQFF. The DNA for the CDR3 is TGTGCCAGTAATGGGGGACTCCTGGGAGGGGAGCAGTTCTTC.

Details on this clonotype: As the CDR3 is not closed by the conserved phenylalanine or tryptophan, this likely results from a read error. V and J are TRBV7-8 and TRBJ1-2; TRBD1 matches 7 bases. J gave up 3 bases and V 7 bases, and 8 bases lay outside the gene matches. Germline CDR1 SGHVS, CDR2 FQNEAQ. The CDR3 length is 14 residues. CDR3 residues: CASNFGQADYGYTL. The CDR3 DNA follows: TGTGCCAGCAACTTCGGACAGGCGGACTATGGCTACACCCTC.